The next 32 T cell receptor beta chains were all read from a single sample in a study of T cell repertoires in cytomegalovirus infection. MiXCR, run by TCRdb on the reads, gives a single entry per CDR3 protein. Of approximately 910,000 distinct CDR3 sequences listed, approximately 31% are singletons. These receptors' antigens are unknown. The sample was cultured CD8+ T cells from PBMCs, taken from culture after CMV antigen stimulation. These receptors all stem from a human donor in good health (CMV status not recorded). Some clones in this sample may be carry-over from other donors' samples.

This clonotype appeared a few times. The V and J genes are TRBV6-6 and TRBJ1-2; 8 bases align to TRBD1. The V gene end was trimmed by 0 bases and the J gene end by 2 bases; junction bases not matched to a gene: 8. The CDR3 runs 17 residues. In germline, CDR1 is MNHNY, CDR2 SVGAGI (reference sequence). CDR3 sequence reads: CASSYSTPRQGNYGYTF. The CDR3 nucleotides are TGTGCCAGCAGTTACTCCACACCCCGACAGGGGAACTATGGCTACACCTTC.

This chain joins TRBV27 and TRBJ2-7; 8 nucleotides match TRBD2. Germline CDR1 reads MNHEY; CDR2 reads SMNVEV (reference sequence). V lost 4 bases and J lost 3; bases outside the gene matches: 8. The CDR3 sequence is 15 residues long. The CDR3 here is CASSSVAGGFYEQYV. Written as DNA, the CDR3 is TGTGCCAGCAGTTCCGTGGCGGGGGGTTTCTACGAGCAGTACGTC.

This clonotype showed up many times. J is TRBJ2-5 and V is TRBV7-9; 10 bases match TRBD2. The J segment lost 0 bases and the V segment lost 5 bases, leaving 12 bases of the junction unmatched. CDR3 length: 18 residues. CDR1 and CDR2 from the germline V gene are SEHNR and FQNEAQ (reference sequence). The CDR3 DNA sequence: TGTGCCAGCAGCCCCATTGAGGTAGCGGGGGGCCACCAAGAGACCCAGTACTTC. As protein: CASSPIEVAGGHQETQYF.

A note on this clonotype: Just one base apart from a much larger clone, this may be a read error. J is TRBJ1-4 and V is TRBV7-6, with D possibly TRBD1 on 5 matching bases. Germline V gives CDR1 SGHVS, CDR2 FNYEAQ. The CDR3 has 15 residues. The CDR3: CVSSPGAFTNEKLFF. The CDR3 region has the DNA TGTGTCAGCAGCCCTGGGGCATTCACTAATGAAAAACTGTTTTTT.

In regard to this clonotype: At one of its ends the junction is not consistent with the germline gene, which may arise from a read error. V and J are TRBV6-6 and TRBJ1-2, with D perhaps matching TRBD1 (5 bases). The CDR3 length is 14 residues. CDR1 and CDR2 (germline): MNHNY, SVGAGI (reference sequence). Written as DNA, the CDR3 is TGTGCCAACAGTTACTCTGGGGGGAACTATGGCTACACCTTC. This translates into CANSYSGGNYGYTF.

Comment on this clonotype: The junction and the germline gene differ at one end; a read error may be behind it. The CDR3 spells CVTSSWTASNTGELFF. In DNA, the CDR3 is TGTGTCACCAGCTCTTGGACAGCGTCGAACACCGGGGAGCTGTTTTTT. The genes are TRBV15 and TRBJ2-2; the D gene is possibly TRBD1 (6 bases). Germline values: CDR1 LNHNV, CDR2 YYDKDF (reference sequence). The CDR3 runs 16 residues.

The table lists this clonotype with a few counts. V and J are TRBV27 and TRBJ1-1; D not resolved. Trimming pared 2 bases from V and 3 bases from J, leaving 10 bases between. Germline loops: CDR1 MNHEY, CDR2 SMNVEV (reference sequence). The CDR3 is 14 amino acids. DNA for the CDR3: TGTGCCAGCAGTTTACAGGTTGGGGACACTGAAGCTTTCTTT. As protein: CASSLQVGDTEAFF.

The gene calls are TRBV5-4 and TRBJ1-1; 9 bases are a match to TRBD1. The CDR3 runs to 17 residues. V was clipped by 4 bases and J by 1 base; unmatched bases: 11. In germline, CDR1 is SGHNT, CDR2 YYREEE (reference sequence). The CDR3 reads CASSTPDRGWGNTEAFF. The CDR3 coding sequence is TGTGCCAGCAGCACACCGGACAGGGGTTGGGGGAACACTGAAGCTTTCTTT.

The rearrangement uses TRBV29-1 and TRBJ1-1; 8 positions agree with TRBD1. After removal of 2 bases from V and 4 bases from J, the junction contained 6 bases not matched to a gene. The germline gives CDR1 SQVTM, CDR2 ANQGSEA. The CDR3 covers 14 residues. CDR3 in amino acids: CSVEFQGAATEAFF. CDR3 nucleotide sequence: TGCAGCGTTGAATTTCAGGGGGCTGCCACTGAAGCTTTCTTT.

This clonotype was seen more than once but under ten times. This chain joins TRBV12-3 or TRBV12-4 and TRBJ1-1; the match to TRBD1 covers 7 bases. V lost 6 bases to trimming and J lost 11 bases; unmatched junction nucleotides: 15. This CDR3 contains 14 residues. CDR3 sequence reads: CASSLQGSRNVAFF. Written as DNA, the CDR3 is TGTGCCAGCAGCCTACAGGGGAGCCGTAATGTGGCTTTCTTT.

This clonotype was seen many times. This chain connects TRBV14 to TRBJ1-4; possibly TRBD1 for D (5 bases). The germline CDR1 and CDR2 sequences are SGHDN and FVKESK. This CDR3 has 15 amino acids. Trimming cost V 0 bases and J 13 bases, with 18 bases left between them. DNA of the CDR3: TGTGCCAGCAGCCAAGATGGCCAAACGGGGGATCGACTGTTTTTT. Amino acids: CASSQDGQTGDRLFF.

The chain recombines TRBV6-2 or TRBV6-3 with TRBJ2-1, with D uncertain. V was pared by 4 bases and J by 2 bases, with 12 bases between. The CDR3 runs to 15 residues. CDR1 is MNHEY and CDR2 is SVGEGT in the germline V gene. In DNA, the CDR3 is TGTGCCAGCAGTTTCCTCAACGGCCCCTACAATGAGCAGTTCTTC. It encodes CASSFLNGPYNEQFF.

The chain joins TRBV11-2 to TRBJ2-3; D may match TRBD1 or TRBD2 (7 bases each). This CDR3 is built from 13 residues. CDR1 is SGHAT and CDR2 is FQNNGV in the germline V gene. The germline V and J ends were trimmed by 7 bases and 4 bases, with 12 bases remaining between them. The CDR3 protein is CASKGRGPDTQYF. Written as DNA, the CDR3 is TGTGCCAGCAAAGGGAGGGGGCCAGATACGCAGTATTTT.

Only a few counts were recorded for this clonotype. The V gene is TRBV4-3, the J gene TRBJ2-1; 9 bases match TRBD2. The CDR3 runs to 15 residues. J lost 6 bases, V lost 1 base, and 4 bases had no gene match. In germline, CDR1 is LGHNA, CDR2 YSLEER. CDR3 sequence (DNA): TGCGCCAGCAGCCAAGGGGCGGGGGGGATCAATGAGCAGTTCTTC. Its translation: CASSQGAGGINEQFF.

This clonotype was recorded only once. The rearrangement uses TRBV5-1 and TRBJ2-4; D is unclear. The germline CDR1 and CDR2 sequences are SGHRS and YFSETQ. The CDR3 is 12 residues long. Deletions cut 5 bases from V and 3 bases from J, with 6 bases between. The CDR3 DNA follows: TGCGCCAGCAGAGGCGGCAAAAACATTCAGTACTTC. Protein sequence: CASRGGKNIQYF.

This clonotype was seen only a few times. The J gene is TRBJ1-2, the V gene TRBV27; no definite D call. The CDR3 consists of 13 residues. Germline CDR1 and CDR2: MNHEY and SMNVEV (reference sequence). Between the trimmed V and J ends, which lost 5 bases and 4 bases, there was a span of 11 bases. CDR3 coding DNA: TGTGCCAGCAGTCCCCGCGCTTTCTATGGCTACACCTTC. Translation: CASSPRAFYGYTF.

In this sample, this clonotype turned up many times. The CDR3 loop reads CASSFVGHDYNSPLHF. Written as DNA, the CDR3 is TGTGCCAGCAGCTTTGTGGGACACGACTATAATTCACCCCTCCACTTT. The rearrangement joins TRBV7-2 to TRBJ1-6, with a weak D call TRBD1 (6 bases). CDR1 SGHTA and CDR2 FQGNSA come from the germline V gene. The CDR3 extends over 16 amino acids. V lost 3 bases to trimming and J lost 3 bases, with 12 bases between them.

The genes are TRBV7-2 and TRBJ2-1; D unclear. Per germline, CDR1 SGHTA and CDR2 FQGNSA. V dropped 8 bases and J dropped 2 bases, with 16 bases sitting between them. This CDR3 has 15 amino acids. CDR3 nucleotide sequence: TGTGCCAGCTACGGCACCTTCGAGCCCTACAATGAGCAGTTCTTC. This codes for CASYGTFEPYNEQFF.

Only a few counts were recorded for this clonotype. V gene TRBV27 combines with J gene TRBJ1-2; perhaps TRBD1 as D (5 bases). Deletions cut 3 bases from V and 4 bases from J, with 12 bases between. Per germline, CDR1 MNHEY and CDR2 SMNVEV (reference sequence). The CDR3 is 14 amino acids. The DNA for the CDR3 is TGTGCCAGCAGTTTGGGGCAGAGGGTCTATGGCTACACCTTC. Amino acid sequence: CASSLGQRVYGYTF.

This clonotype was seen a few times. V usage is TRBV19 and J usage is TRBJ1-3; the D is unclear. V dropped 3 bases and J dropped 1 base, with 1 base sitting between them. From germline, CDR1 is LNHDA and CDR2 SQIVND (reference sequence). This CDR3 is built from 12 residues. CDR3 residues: CASSISGNTIYF. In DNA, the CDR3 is TGTGCCAGTAGTATTTCTGGAAACACCATATATTTT.

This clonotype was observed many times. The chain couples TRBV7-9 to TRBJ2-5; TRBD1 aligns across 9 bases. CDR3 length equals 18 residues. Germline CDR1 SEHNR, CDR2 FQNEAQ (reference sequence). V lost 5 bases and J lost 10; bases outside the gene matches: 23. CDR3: CASSPPWDREEFLRNQYF. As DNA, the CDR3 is TGTGCCAGCAGCCCGCCATGGGACAGGGAGGAATTTTTAAGGAACCAGTACTTC.

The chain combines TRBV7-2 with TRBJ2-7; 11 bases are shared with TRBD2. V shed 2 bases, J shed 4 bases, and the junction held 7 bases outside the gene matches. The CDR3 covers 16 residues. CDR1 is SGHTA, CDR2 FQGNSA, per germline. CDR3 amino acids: CASSLRPSGGTYEQYV. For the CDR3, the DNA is TGTGCCAGCAGCTTACGCCCTAGCGGGGGGACTTACGAGCAGTACGTC.

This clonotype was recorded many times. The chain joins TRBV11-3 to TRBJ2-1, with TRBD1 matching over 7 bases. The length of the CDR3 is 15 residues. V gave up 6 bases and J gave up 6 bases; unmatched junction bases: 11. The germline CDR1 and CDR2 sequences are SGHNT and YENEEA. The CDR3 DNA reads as TGTGCCAGCAGTCATAGGGACAGTGCCAGCAATGAGCAGTTCTTC. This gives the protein CASSHRDSASNEQFF.

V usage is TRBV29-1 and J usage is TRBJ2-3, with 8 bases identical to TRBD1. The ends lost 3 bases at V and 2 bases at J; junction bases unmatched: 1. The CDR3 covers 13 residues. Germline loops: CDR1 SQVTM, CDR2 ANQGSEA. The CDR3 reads CSVDQGATDTQYF. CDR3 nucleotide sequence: TGCAGCGTTGATCAGGGGGCCACAGATACGCAGTATTTT.

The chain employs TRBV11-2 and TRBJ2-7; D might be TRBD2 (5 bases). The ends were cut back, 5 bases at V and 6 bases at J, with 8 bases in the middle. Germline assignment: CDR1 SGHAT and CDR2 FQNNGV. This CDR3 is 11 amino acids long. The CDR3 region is CASSPGIEQYV. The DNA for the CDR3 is TGTGCCAGCAGCCCCGGGATCGAGCAGTACGTC.

CDR3 sequence: CAILRGGGETQYF. The DNA of the CDR3 is TGTGCCATCCTAAGGGGCGGCGGGGAGACCCAGTACTTC. The chain links TRBV28 to TRBJ2-5, with D possibly called TRBD1 or TRBD2 (5 bases each). Deletions cut 10 bases from V and 5 bases from J, with 17 bases between. This CDR3 spans 13 amino acids. The germline V gene has CDR1 MDHEN and CDR2 SYDVKM.

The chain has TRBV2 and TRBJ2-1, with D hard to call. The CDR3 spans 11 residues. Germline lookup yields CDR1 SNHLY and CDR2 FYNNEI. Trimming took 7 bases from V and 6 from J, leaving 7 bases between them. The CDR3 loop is CASIWGNEQFF. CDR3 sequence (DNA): TGTGCCAGCATTTGGGGCAATGAGCAGTTCTTC.

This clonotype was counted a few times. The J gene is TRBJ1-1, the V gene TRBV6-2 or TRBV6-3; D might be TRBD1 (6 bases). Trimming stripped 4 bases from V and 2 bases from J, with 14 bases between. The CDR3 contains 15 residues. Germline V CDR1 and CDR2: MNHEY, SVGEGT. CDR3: CASSSGGLINTEAFF. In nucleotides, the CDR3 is TGTGCCAGCAGTTCCGGGGGCTTGATCAACACTGAAGCTTTCTTT.

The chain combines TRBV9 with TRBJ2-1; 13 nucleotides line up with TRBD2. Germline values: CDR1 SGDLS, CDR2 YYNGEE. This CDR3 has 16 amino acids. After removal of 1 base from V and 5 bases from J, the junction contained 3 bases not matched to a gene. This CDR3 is CASSVHGTSGDNEQFF. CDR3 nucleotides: TGTGCCAGCAGCGTACACGGGACTAGCGGGGACAATGAGCAGTTCTTC.

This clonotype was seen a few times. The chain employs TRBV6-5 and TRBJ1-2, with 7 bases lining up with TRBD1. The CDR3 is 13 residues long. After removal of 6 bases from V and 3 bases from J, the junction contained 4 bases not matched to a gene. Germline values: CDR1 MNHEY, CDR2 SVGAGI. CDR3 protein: CASSQGTDYGYTF. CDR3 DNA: TGTGCCAGCAGCCAAGGGACAGACTATGGCTACACCTTC.

CDR3 loop: CASRESTPYEQYF. For the CDR3, the DNA is TGTGCCAGCAGAGAGAGTACCCCCTACGAGCAGTACTTC. V gene TRBV2 combines with J gene TRBJ2-7; the D is unclear. The CDR3 spans 13 residues. Trimming left V 6 bases short and J 2 bases short, with 11 bases between. CDR1 and CDR2 (germline): SNHLY, FYNNEI.

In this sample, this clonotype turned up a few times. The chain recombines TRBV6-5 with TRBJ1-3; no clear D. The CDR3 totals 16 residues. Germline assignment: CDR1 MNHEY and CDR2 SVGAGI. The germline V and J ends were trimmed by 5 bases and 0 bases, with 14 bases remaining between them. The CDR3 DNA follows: TGTGCCAGCAGTAGGTCCTCCTACAGCTCTGGAAACACCATATATTTT. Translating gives CASSRSSYSSGNTIYF.